This T cell receptor beta chain was captured by sequencing in a study of cytomegalovirus exposure and HLA in healthy donors. Study observations and caveats: Confirmation in vitro established that three CMV-associated chains were specific for CMV antigens.

The PCR was carried out with 60 Vbeta primers and 13 Jbeta primers. The repertoire was sequenced with immunoSEQ multiplex PCR; TCRdb's copy has only in-frame clones and lacks some. This sample has about 77,000 clones; 60% to 85% occur once, and the top ten carry 3.5% to 5.5%. The CDR3 covers 15 residues. The V segment lost 3 bases and the J segment 4 bases; nucleotides outside the gene matches: 5. Germline-derived CDR1 and CDR2 are MDHEN and SYDVKM. With respect to this clone: Its specificity is not known.

The TCR originated in a man in his forties in good health and CMV-seronegative. Sequenced sample: PBMCs. The chain has TRBV28 and TRBJ2-5; 10 nucleotides line up with TRBD2. For the CDR3, the DNA is TGTGCCAGCAGTTTTTTAGCGGGAGGTTTAGAGACCCAGTACTTC. Amino acids: CASSFLAGGLETQYF.